The clone carrying this T cell receptor beta chain showed up just a few times. This same CDR3 is encoded by further DNA sequences in the sample. This specimen belongs to a study of shared clonotypes between healthy human individuals. Evenly divided among several immunoSEQ plates was the genomic DNA of each subset. Clones were read by immunoSEQ multiplex PCR, and TCRdb kept only the in-frame ones, dropping some. This sample carries about 680,000 clones, more than 70% of them seen once, and the ten largest clones take around 1.8%. Germline loops: CDR1 SGHRS, CDR2 YFSETQ. This CDR3 contains 13 residues. J was trimmed by 4 bases and V by 0 bases; bases with no gene match: 0.

The genes are TRBV5-1 and TRBJ2-5; TRBD1 aligns across 7 bases. The TCR originated in a woman younger than 45 in good health. The sequenced sample consisted of memory CD4+ T cells sorted from blood. Subset reported: CD45RA-negative fraction. CDR3 coding DNA: TGCGCCAGCAGCTTGGGACAGGGAGAGACCCAGTACTTC. Translating gives CASSLGQGETQYF.